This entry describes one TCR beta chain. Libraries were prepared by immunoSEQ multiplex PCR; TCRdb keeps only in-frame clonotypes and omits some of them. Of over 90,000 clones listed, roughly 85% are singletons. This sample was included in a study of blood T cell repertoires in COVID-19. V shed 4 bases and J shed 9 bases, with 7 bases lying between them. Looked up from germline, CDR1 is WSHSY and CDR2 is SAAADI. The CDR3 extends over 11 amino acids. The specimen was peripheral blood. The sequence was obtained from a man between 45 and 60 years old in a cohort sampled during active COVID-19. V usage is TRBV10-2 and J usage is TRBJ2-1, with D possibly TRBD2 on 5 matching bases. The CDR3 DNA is TGCGCCAGCAGTGGTCTAGCTGAGCAGTTCTTC. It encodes CASSGLAEQFF.